This TCR beta chain derives from a study of shared clonotypes between healthy human individuals. Germline V gene lookup returns CDR1 MGHDK and CDR2 SYGVNS. The CDR3 has 16 amino acids. Trimming removed 1 base at V and 2 bases at J, with 11 bases between. Using immunoSEQ multiplex PCR, the repertoire was profiled, and TCRdb retains in-frame clones only, with some absent. The sample records 1.4 million or so clones, less than 99% being singletons. Naive CD45RA+ and memory CD45RA-negative subsets were split from CD4+ cells. The sequence was collected from a man aged 25 to 40 in good health. The V gene is TRBV25-1, the J gene TRBJ2-2; D gene unclear. The sequenced sample was naive CD4+ T cells sorted from blood. Sample subset: CD45RA+ positively selected. This CDR3 reads CASSEWNSFNTGELFF. CDR3 nucleotide sequence: TGTGCCAGCAGTGAATGGAATTCCTTTAACACCGGGGAGCTGTTTTTT.